A selection of T cell receptor beta chains follows, all from one sample in a study of PD-1 blockade in classical Hodgkin lymphoma. Sequencing was performed with immunoSEQ multiplex PCR; in TCRdb, only in-frame clones are kept and a portion is missing. The sample gives about 50,000 clones, roughly 73% of which show up once; more than 13% is in the top ten. Specimen: peripheral blood mononuclear cells (PBMCs), collected before the second cycle of nivolumab. Source of these receptors: a human donor with classical Hodgkin lymphoma. Each CDR3 is given with its conserved first and last residue. Each record gives: clone size, J gene, D gene, V gene, CDR3 DNA, CDR3 protein. D genes are given only for firm matches. Some rows mark clone size as missing; the rest say once, few, many or name a class of expanded clone.

size: -; J: TRBJ1-4; D: -; V: TRBV18; DNA: TGTGCCAGCTCACCACCGAATGGGGTAGCCACTAATGAAAAACTGTTTTTT; CDR3: CASSPPNGVATNEKLFF
size: once; J: TRBJ1-2; D: -; V: TRBV7-9; DNA: TGTGCCAGCAGCTTAGAGGGCCCGGGAGGCTACACCTTC; CDR3: CASSLEGPGGYTF
size: -; J: TRBJ2-3; D: -; V: TRBV19; DNA: TGTGCCAGTAGTGACCGACCAGTTAGCACAGATACGCAGTATTTT; CDR3: CASSDRPVSTDTQYF
size: -; J: TRBJ2-5; D: -; V: TRBV7-2; DNA: TGCGCCAGCAGCTGCCGCGGGGAGACCCAGTACTTC; CDR3: CASSCRGETQYF
size: -; J: TRBJ2-7; D: -; V: TRBV14; DNA: TGTGCCAGCAGCCAAGGTACCGGGCGCTCCTACGAGCAGTACTTC; CDR3: CASSQGTGRSYEQYF
size: -; J: TRBJ1-1; D: -; V: TRBV18; DNA: TGTGCCAGCTCACCAATGGGTTCCGACACTGAAGCTTTCTTT; CDR3: CASSPMGSDTEAFF
size: -; J: TRBJ1-1; D: TRBD1; V: TRBV27; DNA: TGTGCCAGCAGTTTACGACAGGGGGTAATGTTGGAAGCTTTCTTT; CDR3: CASSLRQGVMLEAFF
size: -; J: TRBJ1-5; D: -; V: TRBV19; DNA: TGTGCCAGTAGTTCCCCCTCAACCCCAGGGTCGCGACAGCCCCAGCATTTT; CDR3: CASSSPSTPGSRQPQHF
size: few; J: TRBJ2-1; D: TRBD2; V: TRBV9; DNA: TGTGCCAGCAGCGTAGGGCTAGCGGGAGTATACAATGAGCAGTTCTTC; CDR3: CASSVGLAGVYNEQFF
size: -; J: TRBJ2-3; D: -; V: TRBV7-9; DNA: TGTGCCAGCAGCTTAGGGGACTTCTCAACGCAGTATTTT; CDR3: CASSLGDFSTQYF
size: -; J: TRBJ2-5; D: -; V: TRBV2; DNA: TGTGCCAGCAGTGCAGGTACAGAGACCCAGTACTTC; CDR3: CASSAGTETQYF
size: -; J: TRBJ1-2; D: -; V: TRBV11-2; DNA: TGTGCCAGCAGCTTAGATTGGGCCGGGGGCAAGGATGGCTACACCTTC; CDR3: CASSLDWAGGKDGYTF